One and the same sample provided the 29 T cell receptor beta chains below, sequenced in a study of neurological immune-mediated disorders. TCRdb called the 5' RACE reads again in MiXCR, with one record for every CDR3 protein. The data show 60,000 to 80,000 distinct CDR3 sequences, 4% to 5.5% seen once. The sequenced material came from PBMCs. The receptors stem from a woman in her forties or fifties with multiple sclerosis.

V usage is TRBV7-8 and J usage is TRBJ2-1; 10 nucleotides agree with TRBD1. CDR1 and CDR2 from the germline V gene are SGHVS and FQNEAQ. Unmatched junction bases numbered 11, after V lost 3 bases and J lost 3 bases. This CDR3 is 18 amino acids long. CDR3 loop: CASSFPLDRGRGYNEQFF. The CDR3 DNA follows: TGTGCCAGCAGCTTTCCCCTCGACAGGGGGCGAGGCTACAATGAGCAGTTCTTC.

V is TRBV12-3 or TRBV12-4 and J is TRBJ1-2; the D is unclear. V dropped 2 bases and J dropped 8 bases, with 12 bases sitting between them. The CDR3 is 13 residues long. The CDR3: CASSLIPGFGYTF. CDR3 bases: TGTGCCAGCAGTTTAATACCAGGATTCGGCTACACCTTC.

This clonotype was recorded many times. CDR3 loop: CASSLEAGTYNEQFF. The CDR3 DNA is TGCGCCAGCAGCTTGGAGGCAGGGACCTACAATGAGCAGTTCTTC. The V gene is TRBV5-1, the J gene TRBJ2-1, with D perhaps matching TRBD1 (5 bases). CDR1 is SGHRS and CDR2 is YFSETQ in the germline V gene. This CDR3 spans 15 amino acids. Trimming took 0 bases from V and 2 from J, leaving 9 bases between them.

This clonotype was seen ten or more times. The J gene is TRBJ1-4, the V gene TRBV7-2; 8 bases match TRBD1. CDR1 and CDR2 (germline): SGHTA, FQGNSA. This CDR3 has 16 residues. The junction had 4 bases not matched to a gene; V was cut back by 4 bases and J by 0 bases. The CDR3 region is CASSSDRASTNEKLFF. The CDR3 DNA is TGTGCCAGCAGCTCGGACAGGGCTTCAACTAATGAAAAACTGTTTTTT.

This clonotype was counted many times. This CDR3 reads CASSRTGESGELFF. DNA for the CDR3: TGTGCCAGCAGCCGGACAGGGGAGTCCGGGGAGCTGTTTTTT. The chain carries TRBV6-5 and TRBJ2-2; 9 nucleotides line up with TRBD1. CDR3 size: 14 residues. V lost 6 bases to trimming and J lost 6 bases; unmatched junction nucleotides: 5. Germline loops: CDR1 MNHEY, CDR2 SVGAGI.

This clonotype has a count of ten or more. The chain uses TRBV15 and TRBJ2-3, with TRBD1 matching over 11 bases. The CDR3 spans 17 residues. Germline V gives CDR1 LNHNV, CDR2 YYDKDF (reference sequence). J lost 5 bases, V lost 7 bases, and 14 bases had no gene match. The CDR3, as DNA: TGTGCCACCACTCTTACCCTGGACAGGGGGCTTGAAGATACGCAGTATTTT. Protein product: CATTLTLDRGLEDTQYF. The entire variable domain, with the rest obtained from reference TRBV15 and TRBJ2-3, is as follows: DAMVIQNPRYQVTQFGKPVTLSCSQTLNHNVMYWYQQKSSQAPKLLFHYYDKDFNNEADTPDNFQSRRPNTSFCFLDIRSPGLGDTAMYLCATTLTLDRGLEDTQYFGPGTRLTVL.

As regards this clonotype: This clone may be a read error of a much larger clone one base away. DNA of the CDR3: TGCAGCGTTGAAGGGGACAGGGGTAAAGATACGCAGTATTTT. Translation: CSVEGDRGKDTQYF. The V gene is TRBV29-1, the J gene TRBJ2-3; 10 nucleotides agree with TRBD1. The CDR3 is made up of 14 amino acids. The germline gives CDR1 SQVTM, CDR2 ANQGSEA. The junction had 3 bases not matched to a gene; V was cut back by 1 base and J by 5 bases.

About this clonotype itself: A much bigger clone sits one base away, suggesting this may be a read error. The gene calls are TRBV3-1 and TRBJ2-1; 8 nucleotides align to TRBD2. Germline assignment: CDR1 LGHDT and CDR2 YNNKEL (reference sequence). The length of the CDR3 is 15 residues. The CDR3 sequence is CVSSQGRGAYNEQFF. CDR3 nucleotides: TGTGTCAGCAGCCAAGGGCGGGGGGCCTACAATGAGCAGTTCTTC.

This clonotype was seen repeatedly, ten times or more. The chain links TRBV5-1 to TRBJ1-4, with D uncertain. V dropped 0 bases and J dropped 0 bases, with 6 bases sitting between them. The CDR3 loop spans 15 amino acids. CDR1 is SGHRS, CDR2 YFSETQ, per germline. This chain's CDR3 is CASSLEQATNEKLFF. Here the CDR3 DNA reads TGCGCCAGCAGCTTGGAGCAGGCAACTAATGAAAAACTGTTTTTT.

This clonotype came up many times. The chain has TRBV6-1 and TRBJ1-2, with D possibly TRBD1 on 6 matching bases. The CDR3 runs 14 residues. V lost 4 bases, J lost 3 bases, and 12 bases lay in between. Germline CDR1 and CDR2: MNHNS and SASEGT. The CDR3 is CASSGSGAHYGYTF. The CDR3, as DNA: TGTGCCAGCAGTGGATCGGGGGCACACTATGGCTACACCTTC.

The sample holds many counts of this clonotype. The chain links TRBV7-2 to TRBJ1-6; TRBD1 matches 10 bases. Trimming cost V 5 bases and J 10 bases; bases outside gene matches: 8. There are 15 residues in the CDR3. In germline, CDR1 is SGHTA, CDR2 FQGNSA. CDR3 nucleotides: TGTGCCAGCAGCAGAGACAGGGGGCGAGAATCACCCCTCCACTTT. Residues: CASSRDRGRESPLHF.

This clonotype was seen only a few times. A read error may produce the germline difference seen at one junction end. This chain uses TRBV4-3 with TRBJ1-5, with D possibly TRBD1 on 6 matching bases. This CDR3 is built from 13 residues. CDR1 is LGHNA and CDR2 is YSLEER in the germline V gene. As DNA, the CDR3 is TGCGCCAGCAGCCTTGACAGGAATCAGCCCCAGAATTTT. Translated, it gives CASSLDRNQPQNF.

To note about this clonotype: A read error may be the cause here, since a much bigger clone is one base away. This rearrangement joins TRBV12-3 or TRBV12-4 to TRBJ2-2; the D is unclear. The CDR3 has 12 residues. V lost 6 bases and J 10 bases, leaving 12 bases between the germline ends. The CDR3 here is CASSSRPEELFF. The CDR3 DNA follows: TGTGCCAGCAGCTCGAGACCGGAGGAGCTGTTTTTT.

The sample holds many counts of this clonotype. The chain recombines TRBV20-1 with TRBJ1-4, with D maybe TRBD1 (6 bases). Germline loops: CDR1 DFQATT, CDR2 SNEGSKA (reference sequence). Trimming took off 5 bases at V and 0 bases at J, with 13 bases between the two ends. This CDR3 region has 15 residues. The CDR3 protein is CSALRDMSTNEKLFF. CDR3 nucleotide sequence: TGCAGTGCTCTCCGGGACATGTCAACTAATGAAAAACTGTTTTTT.

Here the CDR3 reads CASSWGLAGIQETQYF. Here the CDR3 DNA reads TGTGCCAGCAGCTGGGGACTAGCGGGGATCCAAGAGACCCAGTACTTC. This chain uses TRBV5-6 with TRBJ2-5; 13 bases align to TRBD2. From germline, CDR1 is SGHDT and CDR2 YYEEEE. There are 16 residues in the CDR3. V lost 3 bases and J lost 1; bases outside the gene matches: 3.

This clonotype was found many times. The chain's CDR3 is CSARDHRGGGASGYETQYF. CDR3 DNA sequence: TGCAGTGCTAGAGATCATCGCGGCGGGGGGGCTTCGGGCTATGAGACCCAGTACTTC. This sequence joins TRBV20-1 and TRBJ2-5; 9 bases align to TRBD2. V was clipped by 0 bases and J by 5 bases; unmatched bases: 19. This CDR3 is built from 19 residues. CDR1 and CDR2 from the germline V gene are DFQATT and SNEGSKA (reference sequence).

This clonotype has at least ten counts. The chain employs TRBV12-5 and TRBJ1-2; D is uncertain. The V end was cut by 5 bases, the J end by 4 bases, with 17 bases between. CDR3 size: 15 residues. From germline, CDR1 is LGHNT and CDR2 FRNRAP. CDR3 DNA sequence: TGTGCTAGTGGTCCTGGACCCCGCAGAGCCTATGGCTACACCTTC. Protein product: CASGPGPRRAYGYTF.

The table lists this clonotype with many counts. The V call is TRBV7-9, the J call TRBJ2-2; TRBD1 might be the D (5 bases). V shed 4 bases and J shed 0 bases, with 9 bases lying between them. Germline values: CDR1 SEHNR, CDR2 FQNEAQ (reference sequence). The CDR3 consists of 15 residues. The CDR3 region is CASSSRVSNTGELFF. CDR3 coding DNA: TGTGCCAGCAGCTCCAGGGTTTCGAACACCGGGGAGCTGTTTTTT.

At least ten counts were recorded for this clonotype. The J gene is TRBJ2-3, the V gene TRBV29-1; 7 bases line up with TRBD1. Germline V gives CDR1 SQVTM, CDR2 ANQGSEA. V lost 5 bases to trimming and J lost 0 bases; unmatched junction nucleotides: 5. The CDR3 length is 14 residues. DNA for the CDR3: TGCAGCGTTCTGGGACAGCGTAGCACAGATACGCAGTATTTT. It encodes CSVLGQRSTDTQYF.

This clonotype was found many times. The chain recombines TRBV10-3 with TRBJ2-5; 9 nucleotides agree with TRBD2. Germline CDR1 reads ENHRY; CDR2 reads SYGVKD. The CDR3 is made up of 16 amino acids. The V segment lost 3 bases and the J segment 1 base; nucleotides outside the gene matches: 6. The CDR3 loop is CAISESRTSVQETQYF. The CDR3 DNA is TGTGCCATCAGTGAATCCAGGACTAGCGTCCAAGAGACCCAGTACTTC.

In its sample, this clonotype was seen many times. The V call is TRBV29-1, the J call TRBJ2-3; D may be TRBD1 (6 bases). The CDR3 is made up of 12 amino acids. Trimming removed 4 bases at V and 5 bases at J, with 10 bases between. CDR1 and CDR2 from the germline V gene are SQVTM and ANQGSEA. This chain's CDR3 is CSVGQVGDTQYF. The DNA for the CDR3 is TGCAGCGTTGGACAGGTCGGAGATACGCAGTATTTT.

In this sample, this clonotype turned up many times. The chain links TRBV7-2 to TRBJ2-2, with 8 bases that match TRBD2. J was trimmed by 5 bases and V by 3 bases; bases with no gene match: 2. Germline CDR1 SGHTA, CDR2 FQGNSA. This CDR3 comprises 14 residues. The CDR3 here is CASSFSGDTGELFF. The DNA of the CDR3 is TGTGCCAGCAGCTTTAGCGGGGATACCGGGGAGCTGTTTTTT.

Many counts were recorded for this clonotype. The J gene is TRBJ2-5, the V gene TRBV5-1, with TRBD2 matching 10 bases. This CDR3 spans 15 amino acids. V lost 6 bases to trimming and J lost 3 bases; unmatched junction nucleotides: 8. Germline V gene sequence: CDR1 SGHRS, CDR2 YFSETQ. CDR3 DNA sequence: TGCGCCAGCATGCTTACCGGGACTAGCGAAGAGACCCAGTACTTC. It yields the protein CASMLTGTSEETQYF.

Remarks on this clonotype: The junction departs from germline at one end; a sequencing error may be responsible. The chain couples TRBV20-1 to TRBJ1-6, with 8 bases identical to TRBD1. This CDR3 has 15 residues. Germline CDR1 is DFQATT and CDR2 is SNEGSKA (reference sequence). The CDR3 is CSARGDRGYNSPLHF. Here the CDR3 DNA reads TGCAGTGCTAGGGGCGACAGGGGCTATAATTCACCCCTACACTTT.

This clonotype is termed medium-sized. CDR3 in DNA: TGCGCCAGCACCGGGCTAAATTCCTACGAGCAGTACGTC. Its translation: CASTGLNSYEQYV. The rearrangement uses TRBV5-1 and TRBJ2-7; D unclear. In germline, CDR1 is SGHRS, CDR2 YFSETQ. The CDR3 is 13 amino acids. The germline V and J ends were trimmed by 6 bases and 1 base, with 11 bases remaining between them.

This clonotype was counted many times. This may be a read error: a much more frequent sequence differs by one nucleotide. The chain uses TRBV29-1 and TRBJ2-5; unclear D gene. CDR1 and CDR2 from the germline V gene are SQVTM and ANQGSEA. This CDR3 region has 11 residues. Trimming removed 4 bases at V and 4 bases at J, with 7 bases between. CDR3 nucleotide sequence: TGCAGCGTTGGGAATTCAGAGACCCAGTACTTC. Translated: CSVGNSETQYF.

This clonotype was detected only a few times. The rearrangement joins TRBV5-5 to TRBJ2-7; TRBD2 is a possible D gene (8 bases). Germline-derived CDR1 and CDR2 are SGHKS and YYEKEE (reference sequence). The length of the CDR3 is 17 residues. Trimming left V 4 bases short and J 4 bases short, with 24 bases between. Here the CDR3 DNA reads TGTGCCAGCAGCCCCCGGGGGGGCCCAGGGGGGTCTTACGAGCAGTACGTC. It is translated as CASSPRGGPGGSYEQYV.

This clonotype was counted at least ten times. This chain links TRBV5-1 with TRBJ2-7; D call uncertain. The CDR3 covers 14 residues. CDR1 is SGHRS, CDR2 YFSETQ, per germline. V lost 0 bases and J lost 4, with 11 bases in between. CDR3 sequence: CASSLAELVYEQYF. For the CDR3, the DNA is TGCGCCAGCAGCTTGGCTGAGTTGGTGTACGAGCAGTACTTC. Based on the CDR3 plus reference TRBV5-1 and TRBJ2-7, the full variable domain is KAGVTQTPRYLIKTRGQQVTLSCSPISGHRSVSWYQQTPGQGLQFLFEYFSETQRNKGNFPGRFSGRQFSNSRSEMNVSTLELGDSALYLCASSLAELVYEQYFGPGTRLTVT.

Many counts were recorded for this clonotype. As DNA, the CDR3 is TGTGCCAGCAGTCGCAGGGTCGACCAGCCCCAGCATTTT. Amino acids: CASSRRVDQPQHF. This chain links TRBV6-6 with TRBJ1-5; D is possibly TRBD1 (5 bases). In germline, CDR1 is MNHNY, CDR2 SVGAGI (reference sequence). The CDR3 has 13 amino acids. V shed 5 bases and J shed 7 bases, with 12 bases lying between them.